Reported below is one T cell receptor beta chain. Its antigen is not identified. The CDR3 spans 15 residues. The V end lost 4 bases, the J end lost 9 bases, and 17 bases lay between the germline ends. Germline V lookup: CDR1 SGHRS, CDR2 YFSETQ. Using immunoSEQ multiplex PCR, the repertoire was profiled, and TCRdb retains in-frame clones only, with some absent. The data contain 20,000 or so clones, roughly four fifths of them singletons. These data come from a study of CD4 T cells in relation to SARS-CoV-2 and coronaviruses. Looking at the study overall: After 10 days of antigen culture, PBMC TCR beta CDR3s were sequenced. Negative control cultures got HIV-1 Nef peptides or no peptide.

Unexposed donor CD4+ T cells date from about 2011-2018, before the COVID-19 pandemic. Isolation of CD4+ T cells took place after approximately 11 days in culture. Testing used SARS-CoV-2 S/N and four cold-coronavirus spikes on unexposed-donor CD4+ T cells, cells permitting. Cultures received half-medium IL-2 refreshes on days 3 and 7. This TCR derives from a human donor in good health. What was sequenced was CD4+ T cells from PBMCs, cultured in vitro. The chain combines TRBV5-1 with TRBJ1-6, with a weak D call TRBD1 (5 bases). CDR3 sequence: CASSLIDSGSSPLHF. CDR3 DNA: TGCGCCAGCAGCCTGATCGACAGTGGTAGTTCACCCCTCCACTTT.